This section outlines one TCR beta chain sequence together with its context. Looked up from germline, CDR1 is MGHRA and CDR2 is YSYEKL. This CDR3 has 14 residues. The V and J ends lost 5 bases and 8 bases respectively, with 18 bases between them. In TCRdb, the 5' RACE reads were re-called with MiXCR into one record per CDR3 protein. The sample lists around 52,000 distinct CDR3 sequences, 25% to 30% seen once, with approximately 3.2% in the top ten. This TCR derives from a female donor with breast cancer. J is TRBJ1-2 and V is TRBV4-1; no clear D gene. The sequencing sample was made of tumor-infiltrating memory CD4+ T cells sorted from the breast tumor. Subset of the sample: memory CD4+ T cells, CD4+CD45RO+CD25-. The CDR3 spells CASSYSSRTRGYTF. DNA of the CDR3: TGCGCCAGCAGCTACTCTAGTAGGACCCGCGGCTACACCTTC.